The rows below give T cell receptor beta chains drawn from one sample of a study of blood T cells in healthy people across ages. TCRdb reanalysed the 5' RACE reads using MiXCR and keeps one entry per CDR3 protein. The sample consists of around 1,000,000 distinct CDR3 sequences, 20% to 25% of them appearing once. These records were also assigned to another study, of T cells of mothers and their children.

Material: blood. These receptors were taken from a girl aged 2-10 years in good health. The CDR3 runs from the conserved cysteine through the conserved F or W. The D gene is left open where the match is weak. A clone size is listed for some rows: how often the clone was seen (once, few, many), or a class if it is expanded.

>TRBJ2-7|TRBV7-6|many|TRBD1
TGTGCCAGCAGCTTATTCCCCGGGACAGAACAGTCCTACGAGCAGTACTTC
CASSLFPGTEQSYEQYF
>TRBJ2-7|TRBV29-1|few|TRBD1
TGCAGCGTCTTCCTCAGGGGGCAGTACGAGCAGTACTTC
CSVFLRGQYEQYF
>TRBJ1-1|TRBV20-1|-|-
TGCAGTGCTAGCGTGGCCGATGAAGCTTTCTTT
CSASVADEAFF
>TRBJ1-6|TRBV10-3|few|-
TGTGCCATCAGTGGGGGGCCGGATAATTCACCCCTCCACTTT
CAISGGPDNSPLHF
>TRBJ2-4|TRBV20-1|few|-
TGCAGTGCTAGAAAGGGGGTAGCCAAAAACATTCAGTACTTC
CSARKGVAKNIQYF
>TRBJ2-1|TRBV12-3/TRBV12-4|-|-
TGTGCCAGCAGTGCCTTACTAGGGGACCCTACCAATGAGCAGTTCTTC
CASSALLGDPTNEQFF
>TRBJ2-5|TRBV7-9|few|TRBD1
TGTGCCAGCAGCGTTATAGAAGGGACAGGGACTCAAGAGACCCAGTACTTC
CASSVIEGTGTQETQYF
>TRBJ1-2|TRBV14|few|-
TGTGCCAGCAGTCATACCGGGACCAACTATGGCTACACCTTC
CASSHTGTNYGYTF
>TRBJ2-7|TRBV20-1|few|TRBD1
TGCAGTGCTAGAGATCTGGGACAGTTGAACGAGCAGTACTTC
CSARDLGQLNEQYF
>TRBJ1-2|TRBV6-6|-|-
TGTGCCAGCAGTTACGGGCCAGAACAAGGCTACACCTTC
CASSYGPEQGYTF
>TRBJ1-2|TRBV2|-|TRBD1
TGTGCCAGCAAGGACAGGGGGGCCTATGGCTACACCTTC
CASKDRGAYGYTF
>TRBJ2-5|TRBV28|-|-
TGTGCCAGCAGTCTAACTAGGGCAGAGACCCAGTACTTC
CASSLTRAETQYF
>TRBJ2-2|TRBV6-2/TRBV6-3|few|-
TGTGCCACCAAGAGTGGAGGGGAGCTGTTTTTT
CATKSGGELFF
>TRBJ2-7|TRBV2|few|TRBD2
TGTGCCGGTGGGACTAGACAGTACGAGCAGTACTTC
CAGGTRQYEQYF
>TRBJ1-4|TRBV6-6|few|TRBD1
TGTGCCAGCAGAGAACAGGGGGGAGAGGAAAAACTGTTTTTT
CASREQGGEEKLFF
>TRBJ2-5|TRBV11-2|many|-
TGTGCCAGCAGTTCTGGACAAGAGACCCAGTACTTC
CASSSGQETQYF
>TRBJ2-1|TRBV20-1|-|-
TGCAGTGCTAGAGATTTCGGGGCAGGCAATGAGCAGTTCTTC
CSARDFGAGNEQFF
>TRBJ2-1|TRBV6-5|few|-
TGTGCCAGCAGTTTGTCAGGTTTTGACGGGTACAATGAGCAGTTCTTC
CASSLSGFDGYNEQFF
>TRBJ2-5|TRBV10-3|few|TRBD2
TGTGCCATCAGTGCGGGGAGGGCAACCGAGACCCAGTACTTC
CAISAGRATETQYF
>TRBJ1-5|TRBV27|-|TRBD1
TGTGCCAGCAGTCCCCGGTCCGGGAGGACAGGGCTGGATCAGCCCCAGCATTTT
CASSPRSGRTGLDQPQHF
>TRBJ2-5|TRBV7-9|few|-
TGTGCCAGCAGCCGCCTCCGGCAGCAAGAGACCCAGTACTTC
CASSRLRQQETQYF
>TRBJ2-7|TRBV5-1|many|TRBD1
TGCGCCAGCAGCTCCCCGGGACAGGTCCCCGAGCAGTACTTC
CASSSPGQVPEQYF
>TRBJ2-3|TRBV7-9|-|-
TGTGCCAGCAGCCCGGGACGGATTAGCACAGATACGCAGTATTTT
CASSPGRISTDTQYF
>TRBJ1-2|TRBV7-9|-|TRBD1
TGTGCCAGCAGCTTAGGCGACGGGACAGCCTATGGCTACACCTTC
CASSLGDGTAYGYTF
>TRBJ1-1|TRBV20-1|few|-
TGCAGTGCCGGCAGGGCGGGAACTGAAGCTTTCTTT
CSAGRAGTEAFF
>TRBJ2-5|TRBV28|many|TRBD1
TGTGCCAGCAGCCCAGGACAGGGTAGGGAGACCCAGTACTTC
CASSPGQGRETQYF